Shown below are 22 T cell receptor beta chains from a single sample sequenced in a study of regulatory T cells in long-lasting Graves disease. Time point in this sample: newly diagnosed GD, antithyroid drugs for less than 3 months. PBMC-derived RNA was used for the TCR library. Arm-PCR of CDR3 regions and iRepertoire HTBI primers were the basis on which TCR beta libraries were built. TCRdb ran MiXCR on the multiplex PCR reads and lists one entry per CDR3 protein. The sample lists about 430,000 distinct CDR3 sequences; over 14% were seen once. These same records also appear under a second study, on T cells in Graves' hyperthyroidism and ophthalmopathy.

Here the sequenced sample was peripheral blood mononuclear cells (PBMCs), taken at new diagnosis, from a patient treated with antithyroid drugs. The receptor source for this set is a woman aged 40 to 49 with Graves disease.

In nucleotides, the CDR3 is TGTGCCAGCAGCTTCTCAGGGGAACAAGAGACCCAGTACTTC. As protein: CASSFSGEQETQYF. The V gene is TRBV9, the J gene TRBJ2-5, with D tentatively TRBD1 (6 bases). Per the germline V gene, CDR1 is SGDLS and CDR2 is YYNGEE. CDR3 length: 14 amino acids. Trimming pared 4 bases from V and 2 bases from J, leaving 12 bases between.

V gene TRBV7-8 combines with J gene TRBJ2-1; D is unclear. V was cut by 3 bases and J by 0 bases, with 9 bases left in between. This CDR3 contains 15 residues. Per germline, CDR1 SGHVS and CDR2 FQNEAQ. The CDR3 DNA sequence: TGTGCCAGCAGCTTGTCTCTCGGCTCCTACAATGAGCAGTTCTTC. Translating it yields CASSLSLGSYNEQFF. The complete variable domain, with remaining parts taken from reference TRBV7-8 and TRBJ2-1, reads GAGVSQSPRYKVAKRGQDVALRCDPISGHVSLFWYQQALGQGPEFLTYFQNEAQLDKSGLPSDRFFAERPEGSVSTLKIQRTQQEDSAVYLCASSLSLGSYNEQFFGPGTRLTVL.

This clonotype was counted only a few times. The rearrangement joins TRBV4-1 to TRBJ2-1, with 9 bases that match TRBD1. Per the germline V gene, CDR1 is MGHRA and CDR2 is YSYEKL. J gave up 7 bases and V 0 bases, and 4 bases lay outside the gene matches. This CDR3 is built from 15 residues. CDR3 residues: CASSQEDRGGNEQFF. DNA of the CDR3: TGCGCCAGCAGCCAAGAAGACAGGGGGGGGAATGAGCAGTTCTTC.

This clonotype has a count of ten or more. The rearrangement uses TRBV28 and TRBJ2-1; 14 bases match TRBD2. The germline CDR1 and CDR2 sequences are MDHEN and SYDVKM. This CDR3 region has 17 residues. With 6 bases clipped from V and 5 bases from J, the junction kept 9 bases outside the gene matches. CDR3 DNA: TGTGCCAGCAGCTCCGGGACTAGCGGGAGAATGCACAATGAGCAGTTCTTC. Translated, it gives CASSSGTSGRMHNEQFF.

This chain connects TRBV5-1 to TRBJ2-1, with TRBD2 identical over 9 bases. Unmatched junction bases numbered 14, after V lost 3 bases and J lost 7 bases. Looked up from germline, CDR1 is SGHRS and CDR2 is YFSETQ. This CDR3 contains 17 residues. CDR3 coding DNA: TGCGCCAGCAGCTCGGGACTAGCCCTAAATCTCGGGAATGAGCAGTTCTTC. Translation: CASSSGLALNLGNEQFF. Complete variable domain (other parts from reference TRBV5-1 and TRBJ2-1): KAGVTQTPRYLIKTRGQQVTLSCSPISGHRSVSWYQQTPGQGLQFLFEYFSETQRNKGNFPGRFSGRQFSNSRSEMNVSTLELGDSALYLCASSSGLALNLGNEQFFGPGTRLTVL.

This clonotype was seen at least ten times. V is TRBV7-9 and J is TRBJ2-3; 7 bases are shared with TRBD2. V trimming: 5 bases; J trimming: 4 bases; junction bases outside the gene matches: 9. Germline V CDR1 and CDR2: SEHNR, FQNEAQ (reference sequence). The CDR3 totals 15 residues. The CDR3 DNA reads as TGTGCCAGCAGCAAATTTGGGGGGGAAGCAGATACGCAGTATTTT. This translates into CASSKFGGEADTQYF. Full variable domain (outside the CDR3, taken from reference TRBV7-9 and TRBJ2-3): DTGVSQNPRHKITKRGQNVTFRCDPISEHNRLYWYRQTLGQGPEFLTYFQNEAQLEKSRLLSDRFSAERPKGSFSTLEIQRTEQGDSAMYLCASSKFGGEADTQYFGPGTRLTVL.

Of note for this clonotype: This sequence may be a read error, since a much larger clone differs from it by one base. Since the CDR3 does not end with the conserved phenylalanine or tryptophan, this likely comes from a read error. The chain uses TRBV18 and TRBJ1-1; no firm D call. CDR3 length equals 14 residues. CDR1 is KGHSH and CDR2 is LQKENI in the germline V gene. The V end was cut by 1 base, the J end by 3 bases, with 9 bases between. CDR3 sequence: CASSPRAQDTEAFL. The CDR3 DNA is TGTGCCAGCTCACCACGGGCCCAGGACACTGAAGCTTTCCTT.

This clonotype has a count of ten or more. The chain uses TRBV28 and TRBJ2-2; TRBD2 aligns across 8 bases. The V gene's germline CDR1 is MDHEN and CDR2 SYDVKM. Germline trimming cut 3 bases from V and 8 bases from J; bases unmatched to any gene: 2. CDR3 size: 13 residues. The CDR3 region is CASSLVAGGELFF. The DNA for the CDR3 is TGTGCCAGCAGTTTGGTAGCGGGAGGGGAGCTGTTTTTT. Drawing the rest from reference TRBV28 and TRBJ2-2, the complete variable domain is DVKVTQSSRYLVKRTGEKVFLECVQDMDHENMFWYRQDPGLGLRLIYFSYDVKMKEKGDIPEGYSVSREKKERFSLILESASTNQTSMYLCASSLVAGGELFFGEGSRLTVL.

The rearrangement uses TRBV28 and TRBJ1-1; no reliable D call. The CDR3 spans 12 residues. Trimming shortened V by 3 bases and J by 3 bases, and 5 bases separated the two germline ends. CDR1 and CDR2 from the germline V gene are MDHEN and SYDVKM. CDR3: CASSFYDTEAFF. The CDR3 bases are TGTGCCAGCAGTTTTTATGACACTGAAGCTTTCTTT. The full variable domain, rest sourced from reference TRBV28 and TRBJ1-1, is DVKVTQSSRYLVKRTGEKVFLECVQDMDHENMFWYRQDPGLGLRLIYFSYDVKMKEKGDIPEGYSVSREKKERFSLILESASTNQTSMYLCASSFYDTEAFFGQGTRLTVV.

At least ten counts were recorded for this clonotype. The genes are TRBV11-2 and TRBJ2-3, with 14 bases lining up with TRBD2. V trimming: 5 bases; J trimming: 10 bases; junction bases outside the gene matches: 14. CDR3 length equals 17 residues. Germline V gene lookup returns CDR1 SGHAT and CDR2 FQNNGV. Here the CDR3 DNA reads TGTGCCAGCAGCGCCAGACTAGCGGGAGGGCCTTCCCCCGCGCAGTATTTT. Amino acid sequence: CASSARLAGGPSPAQYF.

As regards this clonotype: It is likely a read error, because the conserved phenylalanine at the end of the CDR3 is missing. The CDR3 region is CASSPGLYGYTS. CDR3 nucleotide sequence: TGTGCCAGCAGCCCTGGACTCTATGGCTACACCTCC. This chain joins TRBV7-9 and TRBJ1-2; D gene unclear. The CDR3 has 12 residues. In germline, CDR1 is SEHNR, CDR2 FQNEAQ (reference sequence). V lost 5 bases and J 4 bases, leaving 8 bases between the germline ends.

V and J are TRBV4-2 and TRBJ2-1, with D perhaps matching TRBD1 or TRBD2 (5 bases each). The CDR3 totals 14 residues. The V and J ends lost 1 base and 7 bases respectively, with 11 bases between them. Germline CDR1 reads LGHNA; CDR2 reads YNFKEQ. CDR3 residues: CASSQVGATNEQFF. The CDR3 DNA follows: TGTGCCAGCAGCCAAGTCGGGGCTACAAATGAGCAGTTCTTC.

This clonotype has more than one count but fewer than ten. The V gene is TRBV20-1, the J gene TRBJ1-6; no clear D. This CDR3 is 13 amino acids long. The V gene lost 6 bases and the J gene lost 7 bases, with 13 bases spanning the gap. Germline CDR1 DFQATT, CDR2 SNEGSKA (reference sequence). CDR3 protein: CSAKTVGNSPLHF. DNA for the CDR3: TGCAGTGCCAAGACGGTCGGCAATTCACCCCTCCACTTT.

The chain couples TRBV6-2 or TRBV6-3 to TRBJ1-1; D may be TRBD1 (6 bases). The V gene's germline CDR1 is MNHEY and CDR2 SVGEGT. This CDR3 has 16 amino acids. Trimming shortened V by 0 bases and J by 4 bases, and 15 bases separated the two germline ends. The DNA of the CDR3 is TGTGCCAGCAGTTACTCTACAGGGTCATTAGGCACTGAAGCTTTCTTT. This sequence encodes CASSYSTGSLGTEAFF.

In its sample, this clonotype was seen a few times. At one of its ends the junction is not consistent with the germline gene, which may arise from a read error. The chain carries TRBV3-1 and TRBJ1-1, with D unresolved. Germline V gene data show CDR1 as LGHDT and CDR2 as YNNKEL (reference sequence). This CDR3 region has 15 residues. CDR3: CASSQRVLLKTEAFF. The CDR3 DNA reads as TGTGCCAGCAGCCAAAGAGTTTTATTGAAAACTGAAGCTTTCTTT.

As concerns this clonotype: This may come from a read error, since a much larger clone is one base off. V and J are TRBV2 and TRBJ2-2; 9 nucleotides line up with TRBD2. The CDR3 is made up of 17 amino acids. The germline CDR1 and CDR2 sequences are SNHLY and FYNNEI. CDR3 protein: CATSGTSSFANTRELFF. The CDR3 DNA follows: TGTGCCACCAGTGGGACTAGCTCCTTCGCGAACACCAGGGAGCTGTTTTTT.

The chain carries TRBV11-2 and TRBJ1-4; maybe TRBD1 (6 bases). Trimming took off 3 bases at V and 7 bases at J, with 15 bases between the two ends. The CDR3 has 15 residues. Germline-derived CDR1 and CDR2 are SGHAT and FQNNGV. The CDR3 spells CASSLMPGAVEKLFF. Written as DNA, the CDR3 is TGTGCCAGCAGCTTGATGCCGGGGGCAGTTGAAAAACTGTTTTTT.

This clonotype showed up many times. The chain joins TRBV14 to TRBJ1-1; TRBD1 aligns across 7 bases. With V trimmed by 6 bases and J by 6 bases, 7 bases remained unmatched. The V gene's germline CDR1 is SGHDN and CDR2 FVKESK. The CDR3 length is 13 residues. CDR3 sequence: CASSTGDLAEAFF. The CDR3 DNA sequence: TGTGCCAGCAGTACAGGGGACCTCGCTGAAGCTTTCTTT.

This clonotype was recorded at least ten times. The chain recombines TRBV6-1 with TRBJ1-5; D gene unclear. V was pared by 3 bases and J by 6 bases, with 9 bases between. The germline V gene encodes CDR1 MNHNS and CDR2 SASEGT. CDR3 size: 13 residues. The CDR3 is CASSEAVLQPQHF. The DNA for the CDR3 is TGTGCCAGCAGTGAGGCAGTTCTTCAGCCCCAGCATTTT.

The V call is TRBV3-1, the J call TRBJ2-2, with 7 bases fitting TRBD1. With V trimmed by 6 bases and J by 0 bases, 7 bases remained unmatched. The CDR3 loop spans 16 amino acids. The germline gives CDR1 LGHDT, CDR2 YNNKEL (reference sequence). The CDR3 loop is CASRPTGTANTGELFF. CDR3 nucleotide sequence: TGTGCCAGCAGACCTACCGGGACAGCGAACACCGGGGAGCTGTTTTTT.

This clonotype was seen ten or more times. The V and J genes are TRBV20-1 and TRBJ2-7; D possibly matches TRBD1 or TRBD2 (5 bases each). Germline assignment: CDR1 DFQATT and CDR2 SNEGSKA (reference sequence). Trimming cost V 0 bases and J 0 bases, with 9 bases left between them. The CDR3 is 14 residues long. CDR3 amino acids: CSARDLGVSYEQYF. The CDR3 DNA sequence: TGCAGTGCTAGAGATCTGGGGGTCTCCTACGAGCAGTACTTC.

This clonotype was detected ten times or more. This chain's CDR3 is CASSYSASGIYNEQFF. In DNA form, the CDR3 reads TGTGCCAGCAGTTACTCGGCTAGCGGGATCTACAATGAGCAGTTCTTC. The V call is TRBV6-2 or TRBV6-3, the J call TRBJ2-1, with 9 bases that match TRBD2. The CDR3 length is 16 residues. V gave up 0 bases and J gave up 3 bases; unmatched junction bases: 3. Germline V lookup: CDR1 MNHEY, CDR2 SVGEGT.